What follows are 14 T cell receptor beta chains derived from one specimen sequenced in a study of regulatory T cells in long-lasting Graves disease. The authors built TCR beta libraries using iRepertoire HTBI primers and Arm-PCR of CDR3 regions. TCRdb re-analysed the multiplex PCR reads in MiXCR, keeping a single row per CDR3 protein. Seen here are about 460,000 distinct CDR3 sequences, less than 25% observed once, and the top ten hold about an eighth. Time point specified: persistent/refractory GD, antithyroid drugs over 5 years with positive TRAb. From RNA extracted from PBMCs, the TCR library was made. Source: peripheral blood mononuclear cells (PBMCs), taken when the disease was refractory, from a patient treated with antithyroid drugs. These receptors originate from a female donor with Graves disease.

The gene calls are TRBV6-2 or TRBV6-3 and TRBJ2-1; 9 nucleotides align to TRBD1. In germline, CDR1 is MNHEY, CDR2 SVGEGT. Losses at the gene ends were 2 bases for V and 7 bases for J; bases not matched to a gene: 6. The CDR3 loop spans 15 amino acids. In nucleotides, the CDR3 is TGTGCCAGCAGTTACAGAGGGACAGGGATTAATGAGCAGTTCTTC. Translation: CASSYRGTGINEQFF.

This clonotype has at least ten counts. V gene TRBV6-1 combines with J gene TRBJ2-5; D is perhaps TRBD1 (6 bases). The V gene's germline CDR1 is MNHNS and CDR2 SASEGT. V lost 6 bases and J 10 bases, leaving 15 bases between the germline ends. The CDR3 runs 12 residues. The CDR3 is CASRQPDSIQYF. For the CDR3, the DNA is TGTGCCAGCAGACAACCGGACAGCATCCAGTACTTC.

This clonotype was recorded only once. The chain is built from TRBV11-2 and TRBJ2-1, with 10 bases that match TRBD2. Germline V gene data show CDR1 as SGHAT and CDR2 as FQNNGV. The CDR3 has 17 residues. V lost 1 base to trimming and J lost 0 bases; unmatched junction nucleotides: 3. CDR3 residues: CASSLGPSGGSYNEQFF. The CDR3 nucleotides read TGTGCCAGCAGCTTAGGTCCTAGCGGGGGCTCCTACAATGAGCAGTTCTTC.

This clonotype was counted at least ten times. The chain recombines TRBV20-1 with TRBJ1-2; D unresolved. V lost 0 bases and J 0 bases, leaving 8 bases between the germline ends. The germline gives CDR1 DFQATT, CDR2 SNEGSKA (reference sequence). The CDR3 spans 14 residues. CDR3 residues: CSARDNRSNYGYTF. The CDR3 nucleotides are TGCAGTGCTAGAGATAATAGGTCTAACTATGGCTACACCTTC.

This clonotype was observed once. The V and J genes are TRBV12-3 or TRBV12-4 and TRBJ2-1, with a weak D call TRBD2 (6 bases). Trimming took 7 bases from V and 4 from J, leaving 14 bases between them. The CDR3 is 14 amino acids. The CDR3 sequence: CASTGWRGYNEQFF. The DNA of the CDR3 is TGTGCCAGCACGGGCTGGCGGGGTTACAATGAGCAGTTCTTC.

The chain is built from TRBV29-1 and TRBJ1-6, with TRBD1 matching over 7 bases. This CDR3 has 15 residues. In germline, CDR1 is SQVTM, CDR2 ANQGSEA. Losses at the gene ends were 7 bases for V and 5 bases for J; bases not matched to a gene: 11. The CDR3 spells CSATLGQANNSPLHF. As DNA, the CDR3 is TGCAGCGCGACCCTAGGACAGGCGAATAATTCACCCCTCCACTTT.

The sample holds many counts of this clonotype. The V gene is TRBV2, the J gene TRBJ1-1; 7 bases fit TRBD1. The V segment lost 7 bases and the J segment 4 bases; nucleotides outside the gene matches: 9. The CDR3 loop spans 14 amino acids. The germline V gene encodes CDR1 SNHLY and CDR2 FYNNEI. The CDR3 here is CASTWDSGGTEAFF. Here the CDR3 DNA reads TGTGCCAGCACTTGGGACAGCGGGGGCACTGAAGCTTTCTTT.

This clonotype was counted a few times. This CDR3 is CASKKNQDHLSYNSPLHF. DNA for the CDR3: TGTGCCAGTAAAAAAAACCAGGATCACCTAAGTTATAATTCACCCCTCCACTTT. The chain combines TRBV19 with TRBJ1-6; D unresolved. Germline V gene data show CDR1 as LNHDA and CDR2 as SQIVND (reference sequence). V shed 7 bases and J shed 4 bases, with 23 bases lying between them. The CDR3 length is 18 residues.

This clonotype showed up just a few times. J is TRBJ2-5 and V is TRBV9; D ambiguous. Germline-derived CDR1 and CDR2 are SGDLS and YYNGEE. V was shortened by 2 bases and J by 0 bases, with 11 bases between the two germline ends. This CDR3 spans 15 amino acids. CDR3 in amino acids: CASSVGTLNQETQYF. The DNA of the CDR3 is TGTGCCAGCAGCGTGGGCACGCTCAACCAAGAGACCCAGTACTTC.

Ten or more counts support this clonotype. J is TRBJ1-1 and V is TRBV28, with unresolved D. V lost 6 bases to trimming and J lost 3 bases, with 5 bases between them. The CDR3 has 11 residues. Germline CDR1 is MDHEN and CDR2 is SYDVKM. The CDR3 loop reads CASRWYTEAFF. The CDR3 DNA reads TGTGCCAGCAGGTGGTACACTGAAGCTTTCTTT.

This clonotype was seen more than once but under ten times. The chain couples TRBV14 to TRBJ2-5, with 7 bases matching TRBD1. Trimming took 4 bases from V and 4 from J; bases not matched to a gene: 9. Germline V gene sequence: CDR1 SGHDN, CDR2 FVKESK. The CDR3 is made up of 15 amino acids. The DNA for the CDR3 is TGTGCCAGCAGCCTGGACAGGTCAATAAGAGAGACCCAGTACTTC. This sequence encodes CASSLDRSIRETQYF.

This clonotype was seen at least ten times. The CDR3 sequence: CSAQGPDQETQYF. The CDR3 region has the DNA TGCAGTGCTCAAGGGCCAGACCAAGAGACCCAGTACTTC. J is TRBJ2-5 and V is TRBV20-1; D gene uncertain. Germline V gene sequence: CDR1 DFQATT, CDR2 SNEGSKA (reference sequence). The CDR3 is made up of 13 amino acids. V lost 5 bases, J lost 0 bases, and 10 bases lay in between.

In this sample, this clonotype turned up many times. The chain links TRBV29-1 to TRBJ1-2; 9 positions match TRBD1. Per germline, CDR1 SQVTM and CDR2 ANQGSEA. The CDR3 has 17 amino acids. The V gene end was trimmed by 0 bases and the J gene end by 2 bases; junction bases not matched to a gene: 10. CDR3 amino acids: CSVEDGDRDLSNYGYTF. The CDR3, as DNA: TGCAGCGTTGAAGATGGGGACAGGGATCTGTCCAACTATGGCTACACCTTC.

Concerning this clonotype itself: Germline is not matched at one junction end, which may reflect a read error. The rearrangement uses TRBV7-9 and TRBJ1-1; D is ambiguous. Looked up from germline, CDR1 is SEHNR and CDR2 is FQNEAQ (reference sequence). The CDR3 totals 11 residues. Written as DNA, the CDR3 is TGTGCCAGCAGCTTAGAGCCTGAAGCTCTCTTT. It yields the protein CASSLEPEALF.